Listed below are T cell receptor beta chains from one sample, sequenced in a study of T cells in placental villitis. Clones were sequenced by immunoSEQ multiplex PCR, and TCRdb holds only the in-frame ones, with some missing. The data contain more than 700 clones, around nine tenths of them seen just once; the ten biggest clones take up under 7.5%. Sequenced material: placental tissue containing maternal and fetal cells. All receptors come from a human patient with villitis of unknown etiology; the placental T cells may come from both mother and fetus. The CDR3 runs from the conserved cysteine through the conserved F or W. The D gene is left open where the match is weak. Clone size is shown for a subset of rows, as once, few, many or a class of expanded clone.

d_call	j_call	v_call	clone_size	cdr3_aa	cdr3_nt
TRBD1	TRBJ1-5	TRBV2	.	CASRGQSNQPQHF	TGTGCCAGCAGGGGACAGAGCAATCAGCCCCAGCATTTT
.	TRBJ2-7	TRBV4-1	.	CASSQVMGDSYEQYF	TGCGCCAGCAGCCAAGTTATGGGCGACTCCTACGAGCAGTACTTC
.	TRBJ2-7	TRBV28	.	CASSPMGFNEQYF	TGTGCCAGCAGTCCGATGGGTTTCAACGAGCAGTACTTC
.	TRBJ2-3	TRBV4-1	few	CASSQVLSTDTQYF	TGCGCCAGCAGCCAAGTTCTTTCCACAGATACGCAGTATTTT
.	TRBJ2-5	TRBV2	.	CASIPDHQGTQYF	TGTGCCAGCATCCCGGACCACCAGGGGACCCAGTACTTC
.	TRBJ2-2	TRBV3-1/TRBV3-2	.	CASSLNLGAGELFF	TGTGCCAGCAGCCTTAACTTAGGCGCCGGGGAGCTGTTTTTT
.	TRBJ2-2	TRBV7-6	.	CASSFGGTGELFF	TGTGCCAGCAGCTTTGGGGGCACCGGGGAGCTGTTTTTT
.	TRBJ1-2	TRBV27	.	CASSLSPSTGRYGYTF	TGTGCCAGCAGTTTATCGCCTTCAACAGGGCGCTATGGCTACACCTTC
.	TRBJ1-6	TRBV28	.	CASSFRSRFSPLHF	TGTGCCAGCTCGTTCAGGTCCCGATTTTCACCCCTCCACTTT
TRBD2	TRBJ2-2	TRBV19	.	CASNTGTSGRGGTGELFF	TGTGCCAGTAACACCGGGACTAGCGGGAGAGGGGGGACCGGGGAGCTGTTTTTT
.	TRBJ1-1	TRBV2	.	CASRTSLNTEAFF	TGTGCCAGCAGGACGAGCCTGAACACTGAAGCTTTCTTT
TRBD2	TRBJ2-3	TRBV6-5	.	CASRAGLAGTDTQYF	TGTGCCAGCAGGGCGGGACTAGCGGGCACAGATACGCAGTATTTT
.	TRBJ2-1	TRBV5-1	.	CASSLVGLEQFF	TGCGCCAGCAGCTTGGTGGGTTTGGAGCAGTTCTTC
TRBD2	TRBJ2-1	TRBV9	.	CASSAQAGGYGEQFF	TGTGCCAGCAGCGCCCAAGCGGGGGGGTATGGTGAGCAGTTCTTC
.	TRBJ2-1	TRBV29-1	.	CSADRSGNEQFF	TGCAGCGCCGACAGGTCGGGCAATGAGCAGTTCTTC
.	TRBJ2-4	TRBV7-9	.	CASSLGQWDIQYF	TGTGCCAGCAGCTTAGGCCAATGGGACATTCAGTACTTC
.	TRBJ2-5	TRBV4-2	.	CASSQERGAPFETQYF	TGTGCCAGCAGCCAAGAGAGGGGGGCCCCGTTCGAGACCCAGTACTTC
.	TRBJ2-1	TRBV2	.	CASSWGGANEQFF	TGTGCCAGCAGTTGGGGGGGGGCCAATGAGCAGTTCTTC
.	TRBJ2-1	TRBV7-6	.	CASSLFSSGYNEQFF	TGTGCCAGCAGCTTATTCTCAAGCGGCTACAATGAGCAGTTCTTC
TRBD2	TRBJ2-3	TRBV5-1	.	CASSLGSSGDTDTQYF	TGCGCCAGCAGCTTGGGTTCTAGCGGGGACACAGATACGCAGTATTTT
.	TRBJ2-3	TRBV12-5	.	CASGLGTTWDTQYF	TGTGCTAGTGGTTTGGGTACGACGTGGGATACGCAGTATTTT
.	TRBJ2-6	TRBV6-6	few	CASSLERQSVSGANVLTF	TGTGCCAGCAGTCTTGAGAGACAGTCAGTCTCTGGGGCCAACGTCCTGACTTTC
TRBD1	TRBJ2-5	TRBV2	.	CASSRQGQETQYF	TGTGCCAGCAGCCGACAGGGCCAAGAGACCCAGTACTTC